Here is one T cell receptor beta chain with its context. This sample is drawn from a study of blood T cells in healthy people across ages. A sample-barcoded 5' primer and a J-beta primer mix were used in a second PCR of roughly 7 to 11 cycles. TCRdb independently ran MiXCR on the 5' RACE reads; one entry per CDR3 protein. Of 1.5 million to 2 million distinct CDR3 sequences listed, around half were seen once; the top ten hold 2.1%. J was trimmed by 7 bases and V by 2 bases; bases with no gene match: 11. The CDR3 has 16 amino acids. This clonotype was sampled from a woman in her thirties or forties in good health. The chain recombines TRBV12-3 or TRBV12-4 with TRBJ1-2; 9 bases are a match to TRBD1. Material: blood. CDR3 sequence (DNA): TGTGCCAGCAGTTTATCACTCGGGACAGGGTCCCGTGGCTACACCTTC. Translating it yields CASSLSLGTGSRGYTF.